This paragraph reports one T cell receptor beta chain. This sample is drawn from a study of identifying expanded T cells in peripheral blood. V shed 0 bases and J 5 bases; nucleotides not matched to a gene: 10. Germline V gene lookup returns CDR1 SGHNT and CDR2 YYREEE (reference sequence). The CDR3 has 16 amino acids. Sequencing used immunoSEQ multiplex PCR; TCRdb keeps in-frame clones, though not all of them. The table includes over 85,000 clones, about 85% detected once. The sequencing sample was made of blood. This clonotype was obtained from a person between 18 and 75 years old in good health. The J gene is TRBJ1-2, the V gene TRBV5-4; 7 positions agree with TRBD1. In nucleotides, the CDR3 is TGTGCCAGCAGCTTGGATGTGCGCAGGGGGTTGTATGGCTACACCTTC. It is translated as CASSLDVRRGLYGYTF.